The clone carrying this TCR beta chain was found a few times. Sequencing used immunoSEQ multiplex PCR; TCRdb keeps in-frame clones, though not all of them. The sample contains about 300,000 clones, 88% of which appear only once. This specimen belongs to a study of blood T cell repertoires in COVID-19. The source material was peripheral blood. This receptor was taken from a woman aged 30 to 39 who had recovered from COVID-19.

CDR3 loop: CASSPDRGLQETQYF. The DNA of the CDR3 is TGTGCCAGCAGCCCAGACAGGGGACTCCAAGAGACCCAGTACTTC. V usage is TRBV5-6 and J usage is TRBJ2-5, with TRBD1 matching 8 bases. The ends lost 4 bases at V and 1 base at J; junction bases unmatched: 6. CDR3 length: 15 amino acids. Germline V gene sequence: CDR1 SGHDT, CDR2 YYEEEE.